This T cell receptor (beta chain) was recorded in a study of cytomegalovirus exposure and HLA in healthy donors. Germline CDR1 LNHDA, CDR2 SQIVND (reference sequence). The V gene end was trimmed by 8 bases and the J gene end by 1 base; junction bases not matched to a gene: 5. This CDR3 comprises 15 residues. 60 Vbeta and 13 Jbeta primers were used in PCR. Measured with immunoSEQ multiplex PCR; TCRdb has only the in-frame clones, and not every one. The table lists some 190,000 clones, around 78% of them singletons. Worth noting for this clone: Its antigen is currently unknown.

Study-wide results and limits: TCR beta sequences reportedly predicted most subjects' HLA-A and HLA-B alleles accurately. Association of a missense DCLRE1C variant with TCR beta V- and J-gene trimming was reported in a later analysis.

The TCR comes from a woman in her thirties in good health and CMV-seropositive. Sequencing was carried out using PBMCs. V usage is TRBV19 and J usage is TRBJ2-2; the match to TRBD2 covers 9 bases. CDR3 in amino acids: CASGVRGGNTGELFF. CDR3 DNA sequence: TGTGCCAGTGGGGTGCGGGGGGGGAACACCGGGGAGCTGTTTTTT.